The clone carrying this T cell receptor beta chain was counted a few times. Its matching antigen is unknown. TCRdb ran MiXCR on the 5' RACE reads and lists one entry per CDR3 protein. The sample includes 270,000 or so distinct CDR3 sequences, 15% to 20% of them seen just once. Germline CDR1 and CDR2: LNHNV and YYDKDF (reference sequence). V lost 4 bases and J lost 6; bases outside the gene matches: 8. This CDR3 has 15 residues. This specimen comes from a study of T-cell memory formation after mild COVID-19. Study-wide results and limits: Pre-infection memory harbored some responding clones, suggesting cross-reactive memory joined.

This clonotype was obtained from a man between 18 and 35 years old who had mild COVID-19 (a few samples of this study predate the infection). Cell type and time point are not known. This chain joins TRBV15 and TRBJ2-2, with 7 bases identical to TRBD2. The specimen sequenced was PBMCs or a T cell subset sorted from them (not recorded which). The CDR3 here is CATSIGLGVPGELFF. CDR3 bases: TGTGCCACCAGCATTGGACTAGGGGTTCCCGGGGAGCTGTTTTTT.